The 31 T cell receptor beta chains reported below all come from one sample, sequenced in a study of cytomegalovirus exposure and HLA in healthy donors. PCR amplification relied on 60 Vbeta primers (plus 13 Jbeta primers). TCRdb's copy holds only in-frame clones and misses some; the assay was immunoSEQ multiplex PCR. The sample has about 190,000 clones; over 70% are singletons. Input material: PBMCs. The receptors here all came from a man aged 25-45 years in good health and CMV-seronegative.

Only a few counts were recorded for this clone. The J gene is TRBJ2-7, the V gene TRBV7-2; weak D call: TRBD2 (9 bases). The V gene lost 6 bases and the J gene lost 10 bases, with 22 bases spanning the gap. The germline gives CDR1 SGHTA, CDR2 FQGNSA. The CDR3 runs 14 residues. CDR3 in amino acids: CASSPGGGRARQYF. DNA for the CDR3: TGTGCCAGCAGTCCAGGGGGCGGGAGGGCCCGCCAGTACTTC.

The V gene is TRBV6-5, the J gene TRBJ2-7, with 7 bases matching TRBD1. The CDR3 length is 14 residues. In germline, CDR1 is MNHEY, CDR2 SVGAGI. The V segment lost 5 bases and the J segment 1 base; nucleotides outside the gene matches: 5. CDR3 in amino acids: CASSRGDSSYEQYF. In nucleotides, the CDR3 is TGTGCCAGCAGTAGAGGGGACAGTTCCTACGAGCAGTACTTC.

This clone was observed a few times. The chain employs TRBV9 and TRBJ1-2, with a possible D match to TRBD1 (6 bases). CDR1 is SGDLS, CDR2 YYNGEE, per germline. V gave up 1 base and J gave up 4 bases, with 14 bases separating them. The CDR3 sequence is 15 residues long. Here the CDR3 reads CASSVTGTRSYGYTF. The CDR3 DNA is TGTGCCAGCAGCGTAACAGGGACCCGGTCCTATGGCTACACCTTC.

The chain has TRBV7-6 and TRBJ2-7; a weak D match, TRBD2 (6 bases). Deletions cut 0 bases from V and 0 bases from J, with 6 bases between. The CDR3 has 14 residues. Germline V gene lookup returns CDR1 SGHVS and CDR2 FNYEAQ. The CDR3 here is CASSLAGGSYEQYF. The CDR3 DNA follows: TGTGCCAGCAGCTTAGCGGGAGGCTCCTACGAGCAGTACTTC. Full variable domain (remainder filled in from reference TRBV7-6 and TRBJ2-7): GAGVSQSPRYKVTKRGQDVALRCDPISGHVSLYWYRQALGQGPEFLTYFNYEAQQDKSGLPNDRFSAERPEGSISTLTIQRTEQRDSAMYRCASSLAGGSYEQYFGPGTRLTVT.

In this sample, this clone turned up once. V is TRBV9 and J is TRBJ1-5, with TRBD1 matching over 9 bases. Trimming cost V 2 bases and J 6 bases; bases outside gene matches: 6. This CDR3 region has 15 residues. Looked up from germline, CDR1 is SGDLS and CDR2 is YYNGEE. The CDR3 DNA follows: TGTGCCAGCAGCGTGGGGGACAGGGAAAGTCAGCCCCAGCATTTT. Translated, it gives CASSVGDRESQPQHF.

This rearrangement joins TRBV7-2 to TRBJ2-7; 7 positions match TRBD2. The CDR3 is 16 residues long. Looked up from germline, CDR1 is SGHTA and CDR2 is FQGNSA. V gave up 5 bases and J gave up 0 bases; unmatched junction bases: 10. For the CDR3, the DNA is TGTGCCAGCAGCCTCCCCTCTAGCGGTAGCTCCTACGAGCAGTACTTC. Translation: CASSLPSSGSSYEQYF.

The V call is TRBV21-1, the J call TRBJ1-2. TRBV21-1 is a known pseudogene. The CDR3 length is 13 residues. CDR3 loop: CASSKGAEYGYTF. CDR3 nucleotides: TGTGCCAGCAGCAAAGGCGCCGAATATGGCTACACCTTC.

The V call is TRBV21-1, the J call TRBJ2-7; the table's D gene call, TRBD1, was not cross checked with the DNA. TRBV21-1 is listed as a pseudogene. CDR3 length: 14 amino acids. The CDR3 nucleotides read TGTGCCAGCAGCAAAGGGGACAACTCCTACGAGCAGTACTTC. Its protein product is CASSKGDNSYEQYF.

The chain uses TRBV10-3 and TRBJ2-1, with a tentative D call TRBD2 (5 bases). The V end was cut by 0 bases, the J end by 14 bases, with 14 bases between. CDR1 is ENHRY, CDR2 SYGVKD, per germline. This CDR3 is 13 amino acids long. The CDR3 spells CAISESGENIEFF. The CDR3 DNA is TGTGCCATCAGTGAGTCCGGGGAGAACATTGAGTTCTTC.

J is TRBJ2-7 and V is TRBV28, with a possible D match to TRBD2 (6 bases). Germline values: CDR1 MDHEN, CDR2 SYDVKM. Trimming left V 2 bases short and J 6 bases short, with 17 bases between. The CDR3 spans 15 residues. For the CDR3, the DNA is TGTGCCAGCAGTTTACACCGGGAGTCCGGGCTCGAGCAGTACTTC. Protein product: CASSLHRESGLEQYF.

The rearrangement joins TRBV27 to TRBJ1-1, with unresolved D. Trimming removed 5 bases from V and 5 bases from J, with 15 bases in between. Germline assignment: CDR1 MNHEY and CDR2 SMNVEV (reference sequence). This CDR3 is built from 14 residues. CDR3 DNA sequence: TGTGCCAGCAGTAATTACGGATCGGAGACTGAAGCTTTCTTT. Translation gives CASSNYGSETEAFF.

This sequence joins TRBV5-4 and TRBJ1-4, with TRBD1 as a possible D gene (5 bases). CDR3 size: 16 residues. Germline CDR1 SGHNT, CDR2 YYREEE (reference sequence). The germline V and J ends were trimmed by 2 bases and 8 bases, with 19 bases remaining between them. The CDR3 DNA reads TGTGCCAGCAGCTTCGCAGGGTCACCGGGGGGAGAAAAACTGTTTTTT. Protein product: CASSFAGSPGGEKLFF.

The sample holds one count of this clone. The chain recombines TRBV19 with TRBJ1-1; D ambiguous. This CDR3 region has 11 residues. Between the trimmed V and J ends, which lost 9 bases and 1 base, there was a span of 6 bases. Germline-derived CDR1 and CDR2 are LNHDA and SQIVND (reference sequence). This CDR3 reads CASAGNTEAFF. The CDR3 DNA sequence: TGTGCCAGCGCCGGGAACACTGAAGCTTTCTTT.

The chain links TRBV5-1 to TRBJ2-3; tentatively, D is TRBD1 (6 bases). The V gene lost 0 bases and the J gene lost 5 bases, with 10 bases spanning the gap. The CDR3 is 14 amino acids. The germline V gene has CDR1 SGHRS and CDR2 YFSETQ. The CDR3 nucleotides read TGCGCCAGCAGCTTGGTTGGGGGCGGAGATACGCAGTATTTT. Its protein is CASSLVGGGDTQYF.

The chain recombines TRBV2 with TRBJ1-5; 8 nucleotides align to TRBD1. The length of the CDR3 is 17 residues. V was pared by 4 bases and J by 0 bases, with 8 bases of the junction left unmatched. The V gene's germline CDR1 is SNHLY and CDR2 FYNNEI. The CDR3 DNA reads TGTGCCAGCAGTGTTCGGACAGGGCAATATAGCAATCAGCCCCAGCATTTT. It specifies CASSVRTGQYSNQPQHF.

J is TRBJ1-2 and V is TRBV28; D is unresolved. Germline V gene sequence: CDR1 MDHEN, CDR2 SYDVKM. The CDR3 is 14 amino acids. Trimming took off 3 bases at V and 5 bases at J, with 13 bases between the two ends. This chain's CDR3 is CASSFTANRYGYTF. CDR3 nucleotides: TGTGCCAGCAGTTTCACAGCCAATAGATATGGCTACACCTTC.

The gene calls are TRBV4-2 and TRBJ2-5; the match to TRBD1 covers 10 bases. Trimming removed 9 bases from V and 4 bases from J; junction bases left unmatched: 11. The germline gives CDR1 LGHNA, CDR2 YNFKEQ. The CDR3 covers 15 residues. The CDR3 reads CASAMGQGMVETQYF. The DNA for the CDR3 is TGTGCCAGTGCTATGGGACAGGGGATGGTAGAGACCCAGTACTTC.

V usage is TRBV19 and J usage is TRBJ2-2; D is uncertain. Germline CDR1 LNHDA, CDR2 SQIVND (reference sequence). Trimming stripped 3 bases from V and 4 bases from J, with 9 bases between. The CDR3 covers 14 residues. CDR3: CASSISASTGELFF. Here the CDR3 DNA reads TGTGCCAGTAGTATCTCGGCTAGCACCGGGGAGCTGTTTTTT.

V gene TRBV5-1 combines with J gene TRBJ2-3, with D maybe TRBD1 (6 bases). Germline assignment: CDR1 SGHRS and CDR2 YFSETQ. Trimming removed 5 bases from V and 2 bases from J, with 15 bases in between. This CDR3 is 15 amino acids long. CDR3 in amino acids: CASSRQGQDTDTQYF. CDR3 DNA sequence: TGCGCCAGCAGTCGTCAGGGGCAGGACACAGATACGCAGTATTTT.

The V and J genes are TRBV5-4 and TRBJ1-2; 10 nucleotides agree with TRBD1. V lost 0 bases to trimming and J lost 2 bases; unmatched junction nucleotides: 7. There are 17 residues in the CDR3. In germline, CDR1 is SGHNT, CDR2 YYREEE (reference sequence). The CDR3 region has the DNA TGTGCCAGCAGCTTGGTCGGGACAGGGGTGAACAACTATGGCTACACCTTC. Encoded protein: CASSLVGTGVNNYGYTF.

The chain uses TRBV18 and TRBJ1-1, with TRBD1 as a possible D gene (6 bases). V gave up 6 bases and J gave up 3 bases, with 11 bases separating them. The CDR3 has 13 amino acids. Germline CDR1 and CDR2: KGHSH and LQKENI. The CDR3 region is CASSRQADTEAFF. CDR3 DNA sequence: TGTGCCAGCTCCCGACAGGCAGACACTGAAGCTTTCTTT.

This clone showed up just once. The rearrangement links TRBV7-9 to TRBJ2-3; TRBD2 aligns across 12 bases. The germline V gene encodes CDR1 SEHNR and CDR2 FQNEAQ (reference sequence). There are 16 residues in the CDR3. V lost 3 bases and J lost 0; bases outside the gene matches: 1. CDR3: CASSFLAGGSTDTQYF. CDR3 nucleotide sequence: TGTGCCAGCAGCTTCCTAGCGGGAGGGAGCACAGATACGCAGTATTTT.

The CDR3 loop is CASSSLEGTEAFF. In nucleotides, the CDR3 is TGTGCCAGCAGCTCTCTCGAGGGCACTGAAGCTTTCTTT. The chain links TRBV7-8 to TRBJ1-1; D gene unclear. Trimming shortened V by 4 bases and J by 4 bases, and 10 bases separated the two germline ends. The CDR3 is made up of 13 amino acids. From germline, CDR1 is SGHVS and CDR2 FQNEAQ.

This clone has more than one count but fewer than ten. J is TRBJ2-1 and V is TRBV15, with 7 bases fitting TRBD1. This CDR3 is 13 amino acids long. Germline assignment: CDR1 LNHNV and CDR2 YYDKDF (reference sequence). Unmatched junction bases numbered 1, after V lost 0 bases and J lost 8 bases. The CDR3 is CATSRDQGDEQFF. In nucleotides, the CDR3 is TGTGCCACCAGCAGAGACCAGGGGGATGAGCAGTTCTTC.

This clone was recorded only once. The chain joins TRBV9 to TRBJ1-3, with 8 positions matching TRBD1. Germline CDR1 reads SGDLS; CDR2 reads YYNGEE. With V trimmed by 3 bases and J by 5 bases, 10 bases remained unmatched. The CDR3 has 16 amino acids. The CDR3 DNA follows: TGTGCCAGCAGCGGGGACGGGACAGGCCAGAGAAACACCATATATTTT. Translated, it gives CASSGDGTGQRNTIYF.

This clone was recorded only once. J is TRBJ1-2 and V is TRBV28, with D possibly TRBD1 on 5 matching bases. V was clipped by 2 bases and J by 0 bases, with 16 bases between them. The CDR3 extends over 17 amino acids. Germline V gene data show CDR1 as MDHEN and CDR2 as SYDVKM. This chain's CDR3 is CASSLVRGSGPNYGYTF. The CDR3 bases are TGTGCCAGCAGTTTAGTAAGGGGCTCGGGTCCTAACTATGGCTACACCTTC.

The rearrangement uses TRBV5-6 and TRBJ2-7, with D possibly TRBD1 on 5 matching bases. Germline CDR1 reads SGHDT; CDR2 reads YYEEEE. This CDR3 has 15 residues. Trimming removed 0 bases at V and 3 bases at J, with 13 bases between. CDR3 region: CASSLDGQGLYEQYF. CDR3 nucleotides: TGTGCCAGCAGCTTGGACGGTCAGGGTCTCTACGAGCAGTACTTC. Filled out from reference TRBV5-6 and TRBJ2-7, the complete variable domain reads DAGVTQSPTHLIKTRGQQVTLRCSPKSGHDTVSWYQQALGQGPQFIFQYYEEEERQRGNFPDRFSGHQFPNYSSELNVNALLLGDSALYLCASSLDGQGLYEQYFGPGTRLTVT.

The chain joins TRBV28 to TRBJ2-7, with TRBD1 as a possible D gene (6 bases). The length of the CDR3 is 15 residues. The germline V gene has CDR1 MDHEN and CDR2 SYDVKM. The V and J ends lost 6 bases and 4 bases respectively, with 19 bases between them. The CDR3 DNA follows: TGTGCCAGCAGGTCCCCGGGGACACTCTTTTACGAGCAGTACTTC. Translated, it gives CASRSPGTLFYEQYF. Variable domain in full (rest from reference TRBV28 and TRBJ2-7): DVKVTQSSRYLVKRTGEKVFLECVQDMDHENMFWYRQDPGLGLRLIYFSYDVKMKEKGDIPEGYSVSREKKERFSLILESASTNQTSMYLCASRSPGTLFYEQYFGPGTRLTVT.

This clone was seen more than once but under ten times. The gene calls are TRBV5-8 and TRBJ2-7, with 12 nucleotides matching TRBD2. The CDR3 covers 16 residues. The ends lost 4 bases at V and 6 bases at J; junction bases unmatched: 11. Germline CDR1 SGHTS, CDR2 YDEGEE. The CDR3, as DNA: TGTGCCAGCAGCCCAGCGACTAGCGGGAGAGTTGGCGAGCAGTACTTC. It yields the protein CASSPATSGRVGEQYF.

This clone has only one observation. The V call is TRBV10-1, the J call TRBJ2-2, with D possibly matching TRBD2 (5 bases). From germline, CDR1 is WNHNN and CDR2 SYGVQD (reference sequence). CDR3 length: 16 amino acids. V was cut by 0 bases and J by 0 bases, with 8 bases left in between. In DNA, the CDR3 is TGCGCCAGCAGTGAGTCCGAGGGTACGAACACCGGGGAGCTGTTTTTT. Translating gives CASSESEGTNTGELFF.

The chain is built from TRBV2 and TRBJ1-2, with 11 nucleotides matching TRBD1. The CDR3 extends over 13 amino acids. J was trimmed by 7 bases and V by 7 bases; bases with no gene match: 5. From germline, CDR1 is SNHLY and CDR2 FYNNEI. The CDR3: CASIRTGGLGYTF. In DNA, the CDR3 is TGTGCCAGCATCCGGACAGGGGGCCTTGGCTACACCTTC.